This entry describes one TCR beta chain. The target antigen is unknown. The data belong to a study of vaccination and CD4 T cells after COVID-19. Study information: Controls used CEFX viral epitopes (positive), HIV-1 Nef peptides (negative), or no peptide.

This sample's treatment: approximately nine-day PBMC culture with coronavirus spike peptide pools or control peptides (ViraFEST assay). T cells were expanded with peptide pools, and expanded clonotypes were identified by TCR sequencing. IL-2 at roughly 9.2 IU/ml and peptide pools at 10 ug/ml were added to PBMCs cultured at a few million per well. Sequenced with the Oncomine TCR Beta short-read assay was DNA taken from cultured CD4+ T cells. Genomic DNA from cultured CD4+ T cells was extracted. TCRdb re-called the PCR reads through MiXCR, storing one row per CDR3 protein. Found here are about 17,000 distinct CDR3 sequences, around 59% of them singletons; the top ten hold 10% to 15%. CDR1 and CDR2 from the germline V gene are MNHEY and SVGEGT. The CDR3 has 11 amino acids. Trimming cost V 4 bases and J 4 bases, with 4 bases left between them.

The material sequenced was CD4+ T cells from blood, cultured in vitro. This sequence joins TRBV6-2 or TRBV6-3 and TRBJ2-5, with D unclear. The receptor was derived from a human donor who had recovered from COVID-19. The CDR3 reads CASSSAETQYF. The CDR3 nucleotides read TGTGCCAGCAGTTCGGCAGAGACCCAGTACTTC.